This TCR beta chain was sequenced during a study of neoadjuvant anti-PD-1 for oral cavity cancer. For the study at large: Around day 43, patients without progression received a fourth nivolumab dose before surgery.

These newly diagnosed stage II-IVA oral cavity squamous cell carcinoma patients had no prior systemic or radiation treatment. There are 14 residues in the CDR3. Germline V gene lookup returns CDR1 SNHLY and CDR2 FYNNEI. Deletions cut 2 bases from V and 2 bases from J, with 9 bases between. Using immunoSEQ multiplex PCR, the repertoire was profiled, and TCRdb retains in-frame clones only, with some absent. The sample shows roughly 18,000 clones, under 75% of them seen only once. This chain connects TRBV2 to TRBJ1-1; D gene unclear. The sequencing used PBMCs, collected before nivolumab (anti-PD-1) treatment. The source is a person aged 40 to 85 with oral cavity squamous cell carcinoma. CDR3 sequence reads: CASSEIWENTEAFF. The CDR3 nucleotides read TGTGCCAGCAGTGAAATCTGGGAAAACACTGAAGCTTTCTTT. The variable domain in full, with the rest retrieved from reference TRBV2 and TRBJ1-1, is EPEVTQTPSHQVTQMGQEVILRCVPISNHLYFYWYRQILGQKVEFLVSFYNNEISEKSEIFDDQFSVERPDGSNFTLKIRSTKLEDSAMYFCASSEIWENTEAFFGQGTRLTVV.